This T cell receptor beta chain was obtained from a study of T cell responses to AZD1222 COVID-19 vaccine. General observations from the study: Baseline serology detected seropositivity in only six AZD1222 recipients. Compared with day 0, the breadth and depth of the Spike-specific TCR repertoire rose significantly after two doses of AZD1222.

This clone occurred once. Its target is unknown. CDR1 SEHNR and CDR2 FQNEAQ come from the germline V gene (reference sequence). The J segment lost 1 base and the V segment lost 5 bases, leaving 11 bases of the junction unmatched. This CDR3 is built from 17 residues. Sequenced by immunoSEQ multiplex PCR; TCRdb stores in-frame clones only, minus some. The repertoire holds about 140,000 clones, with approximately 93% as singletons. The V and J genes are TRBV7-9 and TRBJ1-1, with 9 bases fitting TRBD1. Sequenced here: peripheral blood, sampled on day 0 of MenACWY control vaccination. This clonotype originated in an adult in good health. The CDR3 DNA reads TGTGCCAGCAGCACCCCTGCCGGGACAGGGCGGAACACTGAAGCTTTCTTT. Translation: CASSTPAGTGRNTEAFF.